Listed below are T cell receptor beta chains from one sample, sequenced in a study of blood T cell repertoires in COVID-19. Generated by immunoSEQ multiplex PCR, the TCRdb table keeps only in-frame clones and is missing some. The sample contains hundreds of thousands of clones, approximately 85% of which appear only once. The sequenced material came from peripheral blood. The receptor source for this set is a woman over 75 with COVID-19, enrolled during active disease. Both conserved end residues are trimmed from each CDR3. Each record gives: J gene, V gene, CDR3 protein.

TRBJ1-2 TRBV3-1/TRBV3-2 ASSQARTDRSGYT
TRBJ1-1 TRBV29-1 SVEYMEAF
TRBJ2-3 TRBV5-4 ASSFENTDTQY
TRBJ1-1 TRBV19 ASSISGVKTTEAF
TRBJ2-5 TRBV5-4 ASSLLAGVGETQY
TRBJ1-3 TRBV6-5 ASSAGTRSGNTIY
TRBJ2-3 TRBV9 ASSVGQDTQY
TRBJ1-5 TRBV2 ASSRSGTGMSPQH
TRBJ1-5 TRBV19 ASRDRGYQPQH
TRBJ1-1 TRBV7-2 ASRPGTSFEAF